Each of the 15 T cell receptor beta chains below was sequenced from the same sample in a study of OX40 agonist ivuxolimab in advanced cancers. Clones were sequenced by immunoSEQ multiplex PCR, and TCRdb holds only the in-frame ones, with some missing. The top ten hold roughly 21% of the sample, which has tens of thousands of clones, around nine tenths seen once. Sequences were derived from CD4+ or CD8+ T cells sorted from blood, sampled in a trial of the OX40 agonist ivuxolimab. These receptor sequences come from an adult with an advanced solid tumor such as melanoma, head and neck, liver or kidney cancer.

Notes on this clone: An end of the junction differs from the germline gene, which may be a read error. The chain couples TRBV7-7 to TRBJ2-7; 10 bases are shared with TRBD1. This CDR3 comprises 16 residues. Germline CDR1 SSHAT, CDR2 FNYEAQ (reference sequence). In DNA, the CDR3 is TGTGCTAGCAGCTTAGAGGCTGGACAGGGGGCCTACGAGCAGTACTTC. Residues: CASSLEAGQGAYEQYF.

The chain joins TRBV28 to TRBJ1-4, with D perhaps matching TRBD1 (5 bases). Trimming stripped 2 bases from V and 7 bases from J, with 11 bases between. The CDR3 totals 14 residues. Germline assignment: CDR1 MDHEN and CDR2 SYDVKM. The CDR3 nucleotides are TGTGCCAGCAGTTTAGGGACTGAGTCTGAAAAACTGTTTTTT. Translation gives CASSLGTESEKLFF.

The chain recombines TRBV7-1 with TRBJ1-1; D is possibly TRBD1 (6 bases). TRBV7-1 is treated as an ORF (open reading frame) with a function not yet certain. V was shortened by 4 bases and J by 2 bases, with 11 bases between the two germline ends. This CDR3 spans 14 amino acids. In DNA form, the CDR3 reads TGTGCCAGCAGCTTTGGGGGCACAAACACTGAAGCTTTCTTT. It translates to CASSFGGTNTEAFF.

The V call is TRBV7-2, the J call TRBJ2-2; tentatively, D is TRBD1 (6 bases). Trimming cost V 0 bases and J 4 bases, with 9 bases left between them. Germline V CDR1 and CDR2: SGHTA, FQGNSA. The CDR3 is made up of 15 amino acids. The CDR3, as DNA: TGTGCCAGCAGCTTAGCGGGGGCCGGCACCGGGGAGCTGTTTTTT. It encodes CASSLAGAGTGELFF.

The rearrangement joins TRBV9 to TRBJ1-1; D is uncertain. Germline-derived CDR1 and CDR2 are SGDLS and YYNGEE. This CDR3 spans 16 amino acids. Trimming left V 0 bases short and J 0 bases short, with 12 bases between. For the CDR3, the DNA is TGTGCCAGCAGCGTAGTGGACGGCAGTATGAACACTGAAGCTTTCTTT. Protein: CASSVVDGSMNTEAFF.

This sequence joins TRBV27 and TRBJ2-4; the D gene is possibly TRBD2 (6 bases). The CDR3 has 15 residues. Germline values: CDR1 MNHEY, CDR2 SMNVEV (reference sequence). V lost 4 bases and J lost 7, with 17 bases in between. The CDR3 protein is CASSSGLPNGNIQYF. The DNA for the CDR3 is TGTGCCAGCAGTTCAGGACTACCTAATGGGAACATTCAGTACTTC.

The chain uses TRBV6-8 and TRBJ1-1, with TRBD1 matching 7 bases. This CDR3 has 13 amino acids. The J segment lost 4 bases and the V segment lost 5 bases, leaving 4 bases of the junction unmatched. Looked up from germline, CDR1 is MNHGY and CDR2 is SAAAGT. CDR3 loop: CASSIHRGTEAFF. Here the CDR3 DNA reads TGTGCCAGCAGTATCCACAGGGGCACTGAAGCTTTCTTT.

The sample holds a few counts of this clone. This sequence joins TRBV6-4 and TRBJ2-7; 10 bases are shared with TRBD2. Trimming removed 5 bases from V and 7 bases from J; junction bases left unmatched: 8. CDR3 size: 14 residues. Per the germline V gene, CDR1 is MRHNA and CDR2 is SNTAGT. CDR3 sequence reads: CASSITGTSAEQYF. The CDR3 DNA sequence: TGTGCCAGCAGTATAACCGGGACTAGCGCTGAGCAGTACTTC.

The V and J genes are TRBV6-6 and TRBJ1-5, with D hard to call. The CDR3 has 13 amino acids. Trimming left V 6 bases short and J 1 base short, with 7 bases between. CDR1 and CDR2 from the germline V gene are MNHNY and SVGAGI (reference sequence). CDR3 sequence reads: CASSPESNQPQHF. The CDR3 nucleotides read TGTGCCAGCAGCCCGGAAAGCAATCAGCCCCAGCATTTT.

This chain connects TRBV27 to TRBJ2-1, with 9 bases lining up with TRBD2. V dropped 3 bases and J dropped 16; count of bases not matched to a gene: 13. CDR1 is MNHEY and CDR2 is SMNVEV in the germline V gene (reference sequence). This CDR3 is 14 amino acids long. This CDR3 is CASSFIPAQRGEFF. CDR3 bases: TGTGCCAGCAGTTTTATCCCTGCCCAGCGGGGGGAATTCTTC.

J is TRBJ1-1 and V is TRBV6-5, with D hard to call. The CDR3 totals 13 residues. V shed 4 bases and J shed 2 bases, with 8 bases lying between them. In germline, CDR1 is MNHEY, CDR2 SVGAGI. DNA for the CDR3: TGTGCCAGCAGTTGGGGTACCAACACTGAAGCTTTCTTT. Residues: CASSWGTNTEAFF.

The V call is TRBV7-6, the J call TRBJ2-1; a weak D match, TRBD2 (6 bases). The length of the CDR3 is 16 residues. Germline CDR1 and CDR2: SGHVS and FNYEAQ. Trimming shortened V by 1 base and J by 5 bases, and 15 bases separated the two germline ends. The DNA of the CDR3 is TGTGCCAGCAGCTTAGGAATCGGACTACAAAACAATGAGCAGTTCTTC. The encoded protein is CASSLGIGLQNNEQFF.

The chain employs TRBV7-2 and TRBJ1-5; 10 positions match TRBD1. V dropped 2 bases and J dropped 1; count of bases not matched to a gene: 8. Germline assignment: CDR1 SGHTA and CDR2 FQGNSA. The CDR3 has 18 amino acids. The CDR3 nucleotides read TGTGCCAGCAGCTTACCGACAGGGGGCAAGAGGAGCAATCAGCCCCAGCATTTT. This translates into CASSLPTGGKRSNQPQHF.

This clone showed up just a few times. The J gene is TRBJ2-2, the V gene TRBV7-2; D is uncertain. V was trimmed by 6 bases and J by 6 bases, leaving 11 bases between them. Germline V gene lookup returns CDR1 SGHTA and CDR2 FQGNSA. There are 13 residues in the CDR3. CDR3 loop: CASSPLSAGELFF. The CDR3 DNA follows: TGTGCCAGCAGTCCTCTAAGTGCCGGGGAGCTGTTTTTT.

The rearrangement joins TRBV6-6 to TRBJ2-2; TRBD1 is a possible D gene (6 bases). The CDR3 loop spans 13 amino acids. Germline values: CDR1 MNHNY, CDR2 SVGAGI (reference sequence). The germline V and J ends were trimmed by 5 bases and 4 bases, with 8 bases remaining between them. DNA of the CDR3: TGTGCCAGCAGTCCAGGGGTCACCGGGGAGCTGTTTTTT. Translated, it gives CASSPGVTGELFF.